One sample yielded the 8 T cell receptor beta chains listed below, sequenced in a study of T cells in Graves' hyperthyroidism and ophthalmopathy. There were TCR beta CDR3 regions amplified from RNA transcripts. The HTBI set primed first-round TCR CDR3 RT-PCR. TCRdb re-called the multiplex PCR reads through MiXCR, storing one row per CDR3 protein. The data contain 500,000 or so distinct CDR3 sequences, 15% to 20% of them singletons. Material for sequencing was blood. The source of these receptors is a young woman with Graves' ophthalmopathy.

Many counts were recorded for this clonotype. The chain links TRBV2 to TRBJ2-2; the match to TRBD1 covers 9 bases. The trim removed 2 bases at V and 8 bases at J, leaving 9 bases unmatched. Germline CDR1 SNHLY, CDR2 FYNNEI. The CDR3 is 16 amino acids. DNA for the CDR3: TGTGCCAGCAGTGAAAAGGGGACAGGGAAAAATGGGGAGCTGTTTTTT. This gives the protein CASSEKGTGKNGELFF. Full variable domain (outside the CDR3, taken from reference TRBV2 and TRBJ2-2): EPEVTQTPSHQVTQMGQEVILRCVPISNHLYFYWYRQILGQKVEFLVSFYNNEISEKSEIFDDQFSVERPDGSNFTLKIRSTKLEDSAMYFCASSEKGTGKNGELFFGEGSRLTVL.

V gene TRBV2 combines with J gene TRBJ1-2; the D gene is possibly TRBD1 (5 bases). The V end lost 3 bases, the J end lost 6 bases, and 17 bases lay between the germline ends. CDR3 length: 15 amino acids. Germline V gene lookup returns CDR1 SNHLY and CDR2 FYNNEI. The CDR3 spells CASSETKSRDHGYTF. The CDR3 DNA reads TGTGCCAGCAGTGAGACTAAATCCCGGGACCATGGCTACACCTTC.

In its sample, this clonotype was seen many times. The chain employs TRBV28 and TRBJ2-3, with 10 bases that match TRBD2. This CDR3 region has 16 residues. Germline V gene sequence: CDR1 MDHEN, CDR2 SYDVKM. J lost 4 bases, V lost 6 bases, and 10 bases had no gene match. CDR3 sequence reads: CASSRLSGRASDTQYF. CDR3 DNA sequence: TGTGCCAGCAGCCGATTAAGCGGGAGGGCCTCAGATACGCAGTATTTT.

This chain joins TRBV20-1 and TRBJ1-5; possible D gene TRBD1, 6 bases. Trimming cost V 7 bases and J 2 bases, with 9 bases left between them. Germline V gene sequence: CDR1 DFQATT, CDR2 SNEGSKA (reference sequence). The CDR3 spans 12 residues. CDR3 region: CSVSGGNQPQHF. The CDR3 bases are TGCAGTGTCTCAGGGGGCAATCAGCCCCAGCATTTT.

This clonotype was detected ten times or more. J is TRBJ2-7 and V is TRBV5-1; possible D gene TRBD1, 6 bases. With 0 bases removed from V and 2 bases from J, the gap between germline ends came to 9 bases. Germline lookup yields CDR1 SGHRS and CDR2 YFSETQ. The CDR3 spans 14 residues. The CDR3 loop reads CASSLGGTTYEQYF. DNA of the CDR3: TGCGCCAGCAGCTTGGGAGGGACAACCTACGAGCAGTACTTC.

The chain combines TRBV20-1 with TRBJ1-4; D not certain. From germline, CDR1 is DFQATT and CDR2 SNEGSKA (reference sequence). The CDR3 consists of 14 residues. Trimming removed 3 bases from V and 2 bases from J, with 10 bases in between. CDR3 bases: TGCAGTGCTAGTGTCACATCGACTAATGAAAAACTGTTTTTT. Translated, it gives CSASVTSTNEKLFF.

The chain is built from TRBV27 and TRBJ2-4, with 7 positions matching TRBD1. After removal of 5 bases from V and 0 bases from J, the junction contained 10 bases not matched to a gene. The CDR3 runs to 17 residues. Germline lookup yields CDR1 MNHEY and CDR2 SMNVEV (reference sequence). The CDR3 sequence: CASSPHRGPKAKNIQYF. The CDR3 bases are TGTGCCAGCAGTCCTCACAGGGGACCCAAAGCCAAAAACATTCAGTACTTC.

This clonotype was seen many times. V gene TRBV27 combines with J gene TRBJ2-7; D is perhaps TRBD2 (5 bases). V was shortened by 6 bases and J by 5 bases, with 17 bases between the two germline ends. Germline V lookup: CDR1 MNHEY, CDR2 SMNVEV (reference sequence). This CDR3 has 14 residues. This CDR3 reads CASSFSTGIDEQYF. Here the CDR3 DNA reads TGTGCCAGCAGCTTCTCTACGGGGATCGACGAGCAGTACTTC.